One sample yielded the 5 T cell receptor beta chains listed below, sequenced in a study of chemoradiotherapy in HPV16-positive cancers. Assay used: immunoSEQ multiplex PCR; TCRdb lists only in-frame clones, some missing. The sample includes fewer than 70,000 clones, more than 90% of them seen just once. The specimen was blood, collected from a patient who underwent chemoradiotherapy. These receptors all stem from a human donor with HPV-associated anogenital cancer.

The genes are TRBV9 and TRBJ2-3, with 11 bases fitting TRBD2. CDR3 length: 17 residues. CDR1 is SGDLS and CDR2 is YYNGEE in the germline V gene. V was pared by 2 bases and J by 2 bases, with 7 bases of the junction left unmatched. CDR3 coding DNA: TGTGCCAGCAGCGTGGGGCTAGCGGGGGGCCACACAGATACGCAGTATTTT. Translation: CASSVGLAGGHTDTQYF.

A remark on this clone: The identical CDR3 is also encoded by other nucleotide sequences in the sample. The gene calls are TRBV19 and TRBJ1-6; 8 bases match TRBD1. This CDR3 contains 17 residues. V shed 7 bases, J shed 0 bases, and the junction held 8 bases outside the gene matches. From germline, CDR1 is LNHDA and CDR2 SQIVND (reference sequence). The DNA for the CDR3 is TGTGCCAGTACCCCAGGGGGCCATAGCTCCTATAATTCACCCCTCCACTTT. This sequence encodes CASTPGGHSSYNSPLHF.

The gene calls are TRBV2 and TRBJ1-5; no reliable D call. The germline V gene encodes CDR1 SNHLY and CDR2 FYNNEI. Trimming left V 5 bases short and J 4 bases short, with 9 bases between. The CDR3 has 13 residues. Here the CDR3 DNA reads TGTGCCAGCAGTCCCAACCGAAATCAGCCCCAGCATTTT. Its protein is CASSPNRNQPQHF.

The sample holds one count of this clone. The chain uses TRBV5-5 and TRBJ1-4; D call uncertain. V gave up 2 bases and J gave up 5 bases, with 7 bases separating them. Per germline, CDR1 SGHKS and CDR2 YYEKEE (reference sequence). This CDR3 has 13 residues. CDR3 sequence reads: CASSFISNEKLFF. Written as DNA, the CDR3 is TGTGCCAGCAGCTTTATCTCAAATGAAAAACTGTTTTTT. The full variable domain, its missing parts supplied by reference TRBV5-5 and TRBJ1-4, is DAGVTQSPTHLIKTRGQQVTLRCSPISGHKSVSWYQQVLGQGPQFIFQYYEKEERGRGNFPDRFSARQFPNYSSELNVNALLLGDSALYLCASSFISNEKLFFGSGTQLSVL.

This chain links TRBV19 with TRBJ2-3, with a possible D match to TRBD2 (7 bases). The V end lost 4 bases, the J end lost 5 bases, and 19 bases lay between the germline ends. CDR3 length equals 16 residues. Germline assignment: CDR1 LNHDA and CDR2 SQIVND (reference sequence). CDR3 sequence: CASSSSVRGARDTQYF. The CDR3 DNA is TGTGCCAGTAGTAGTAGCGTACGGGGGGCGAGAGATACGCAGTATTTT.